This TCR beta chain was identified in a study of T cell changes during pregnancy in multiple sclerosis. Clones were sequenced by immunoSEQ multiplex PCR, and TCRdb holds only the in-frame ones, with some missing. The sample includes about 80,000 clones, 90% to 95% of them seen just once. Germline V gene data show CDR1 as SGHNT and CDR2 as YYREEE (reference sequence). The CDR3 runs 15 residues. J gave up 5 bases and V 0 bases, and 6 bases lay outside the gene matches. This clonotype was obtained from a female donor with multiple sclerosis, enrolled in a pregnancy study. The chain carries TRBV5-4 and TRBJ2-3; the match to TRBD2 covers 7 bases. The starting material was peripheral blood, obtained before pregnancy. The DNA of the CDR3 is TGTGCCAGCAGCTTGGTTGGGGGGGGAATAGATACGCAGTATTTT. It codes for CASSLVGGGIDTQYF.